What follows describes a single T cell receptor (beta chain). Its antigen is not known. This specimen belongs to a study of cytomegalovirus exposure and HLA in healthy donors. Study-wide points: A later analysis found common viral pathogens apparently linked to several of the most significant clusters. A list of around 160 TCR beta chains associated with cytomegalovirus was given.

V shed 7 bases and J 10 bases; nucleotides not matched to a gene: 10. The germline CDR1 and CDR2 sequences are SGDLS and YYNGEE. This CDR3 is 13 amino acids long. Amplification used 60 Vbeta primers and 13 Jbeta primers. TCRdb keeps only in-frame clones here, not all; method: immunoSEQ multiplex PCR. The table includes some 130,000 clones, approximately 80% detected once. The V and J genes are TRBV9 and TRBJ1-5; 8 bases are shared with TRBD1. Sequencing was performed on PBMCs. This sequence was found in a man aged 25-45 years in good health and CMV-seronegative. For the CDR3, the DNA is TGTGCCAGCCACCACAGGGGGGGAAAACCCCAGCATTTT. As protein: CASHHRGGKPQHF.